Listed below are T cell receptor beta chains from one sample, sequenced in a study of blood T cell repertoires in COVID-19. TCRdb keeps only in-frame clones here, not all; method: immunoSEQ multiplex PCR. The sample contains more than 25,000 clones, about 79% of which appear only once. Sequenced input: peripheral blood. The receptors were gathered from a human donor in a cohort sampled during active COVID-19. CDR3s include the opening cysteine and the closing phenylalanine or tryptophan. Each record gives: V gene, D gene, clone size, J gene, CDR3 length, CDR3 DNA, CDR3 protein. The D gene is left open where the match is weak. Rows may omit the clone size; those that give it use once, few, many or a size class.

TRBV6-5,TRBD2,NA,TRBJ2-5,14,TGTGCCAGCAGTTCTCGGACTAGCCAAGAGACCCAGTACTTC,CASSSRTSQETQYF
TRBV5-1,NA,NA,TRBJ2-3,15,TGCGCCAGCAAGCGCGGGGAATCGAGCACAGATACGCAGTATTTT,CASKRGESSTDTQYF
TRBV7-9,NA,once,TRBJ1-2,15,TGTGCCAGCAGCTTAGCGGCGCAGGCCCCCTCTGGCTACACCTTC,CASSLAAQAPSGYTF
TRBV11-2,NA,NA,TRBJ2-2,12,TGTGCCAGCAGCTCGACTAGAGGGGAGCTGTTTTTT,CASSSTRGELFF
TRBV5-4,NA,NA,TRBJ1-4,13,TGTGCCAGCAGCGCACAGGGTGGTGAAAAACTGTTTTTT,CASSAQGGEKLFF
TRBV6-6,TRBD1,NA,TRBJ1-1,12,TGTGCCAGCAGTTACTCGACAGGGGAAGCTTTCTTT,CASSYSTGEAFF
TRBV9,TRBD1,NA,TRBJ2-7,14,TGTGCCAGCAACCGACAGGGGGGAACCTACGAGCAGTACTTC,CASNRQGGTYEQYF
TRBV10-3,NA,NA,TRBJ1-6,14,TGTGCCATCAGTGAGACAGCCGGCAATTCACCCCTCCACTTT,CAISETAGNSPLHF
TRBV10-2,TRBD2,NA,TRBJ2-1,17,TGCGCCAGCCAGACCTTTGAGGGACTAGCGGATAACAATGAGCAGTTCTTC,CASQTFEGLADNNEQFF
TRBV5-6,TRBD1,NA,TRBJ1-5,13,TGTGCCAGCAGCGGACAGGCGAATCAGCCCCAGCATTTT,CASSGQANQPQHF
TRBV18,TRBD2,NA,TRBJ2-1,16,TGTGCCAGCTCACCCGGCGGGGGGGTACGTGGGAATGAGCAGTTCTTC,CASSPGGGVRGNEQFF
TRBV6-5,TRBD1,NA,TRBJ2-1,13,TGTGCCAGCAGTTCTCAACAGGGGAACGAGCAGTTCTTC,CASSSQQGNEQFF
TRBV6-5,NA,few,TRBJ1-2,12,TGTGCCAGCCGAGGAGGAAACTATGGCTACACCTTC,CASRGGNYGYTF
TRBV6-2/TRBV6-3,NA,NA,TRBJ2-7,11,TGTGCCAGCAGTGACCCGGGGGAGCAGTACTTC,CASSDPGEQYF
TRBV29-1,NA,once,TRBJ2-5,9,TGCAGCGCCCGAGGCACCCAGTACTTC,CSARGTQYF
TRBV27,TRBD1,NA,TRBJ2-7,18,TGTGCCAGCAGTTTAGTGGCGGATGGACAGGGGATCATCTACGAGCAGTACTTC,CASSLVADGQGIIYEQYF
TRBV19,NA,NA,TRBJ2-5,14,TGTGCCAGTAGTATAGACAGGGGGGTAGGGACCCAGTACTTC,CASSIDRGVGTQYF
TRBV7-2,NA,NA,TRBJ2-2,15,TGTGCCAGCAGCAGCAACGGGAGCCCAGCCGGGGAGCTGTTTTTT,CASSSNGSPAGELFF
TRBV27,TRBD2,NA,TRBJ2-3,17,TGTGCCAGCAGTCCGATCTGGACTAGCGGGGGCACAGATACGCAGTATTTT,CASSPIWTSGGTDTQYF
TRBV2,TRBD1,NA,TRBJ1-4,14,TGTGCCAGCACTTCTACAGGGGTGGGAGAAAAACTGTTTTTT,CASTSTGVGEKLFF
TRBV11-1,NA,NA,TRBJ2-3,15,TGTGCCAGCAGCCTGAACCAACTAGGAACAGATACGCAGTATTTT,CASSLNQLGTDTQYF
TRBV11-2,TRBD2,NA,TRBJ2-7,14,TGTGCCAGCAGCTTACCTAGCGGAGCCTACGAGCAGTACTTC,CASSLPSGAYEQYF
TRBV29-1,NA,NA,TRBJ2-2,13,TGCAGCGTTGCGGTGGTGGTCCCCGGGGAGCTGTTTTTT,CSVAVVVPGELFF
TRBV18,TRBD1,NA,TRBJ1-4,17,TGTGCCAGCTCACAAGACAGGGGGACTGCAACTAATGAAAAACTGTTTTTT,CASSQDRGTATNEKLFF
TRBV5-1,NA,once,TRBJ2-3,15,TGCGCCAGCAGCTTGGGGACAGACAGTCGTAATACGCAGTATTTT,CASSLGTDSRNTQYF
TRBV9,NA,NA,TRBJ2-5,15,TGTGCCAGCAGCGTAGCAGCGGGCCAGAGGGAGACCCAGTACTTC,CASSVAAGQRETQYF
TRBV24-1,TRBD1,NA,TRBJ2-7,13,TGTGCCACCAGTGATTACAGGGGCGACGAGCAGTACTTC,CATSDYRGDEQYF
TRBV4-3,TRBD1,NA,TRBJ2-2,16,TGCGCCAGCAGCCGACGACAGGGCCCGAACACCGGGGAGCTGTTTTTT,CASSRRQGPNTGELFF